This entry lists 27 T cell receptor beta chains sequenced from one sample in a study of STAT3 mutations in large granular lymphocyte leukemia. Study-wide findings and caveats: Every T-LGLL patient had at least one immunodominant TCRbeta clonotype.

TCRdb's copy holds only in-frame clones and misses some; the assay was immunoSEQ multiplex PCR. The sample lists 35,000 to 40,000 clones; 88% were seen once. Their recognized antigens are unknown. Sequencing was carried out using PBMCs. The receptors were gathered from a human donor with T large granular lymphocyte leukemia. Some clones in this sample may be carry-over from other donors' samples.

The gene calls are TRBV10-3 and TRBJ1-6, with TRBD1 matching 12 bases. Germline CDR1 reads ENHRY; CDR2 reads SYGVKD. The CDR3 loop spans 18 amino acids. Germline trimming cut 5 bases from V and 7 bases from J; bases unmatched to any gene: 12. The CDR3 nucleotides read TGTGCCATCAGTACAGCGAGGGGGGACAGGGGGCCGAATTCACCCCTCCACTTT. Its translation: CAISTARGDRGPNSPLHF.

This clone was observed a single time. The J gene is TRBJ2-5, the V gene TRBV5-6; D remains ambiguous. V was shortened by 1 base and J by 4 bases, with 11 bases between the two germline ends. Germline CDR1 and CDR2: SGHDT and YYEEEE. The CDR3 consists of 14 residues. The CDR3 protein is CASSLNRLRETQYF. The CDR3 DNA reads TGTGCCAGCAGCTTGAACCGGCTACGAGAGACCCAGTACTTC. Full variable domain (outside the CDR3, taken from reference TRBV5-6 and TRBJ2-5): DAGVTQSPTHLIKTRGQQVTLRCSPKSGHDTVSWYQQALGQGPQFIFQYYEEEERQRGNFPDRFSGHQFPNYSSELNVNALLLGDSALYLCASSLNRLRETQYFGPGTRLLVL.

The CDR3 DNA is TGTGCCAGCAGCTGGGAAGTCGGCACTGAAGCTTTCTTT. Protein sequence: CASSWEVGTEAFF. This chain connects TRBV7-9 to TRBJ1-1; D is uncertain. There are 13 residues in the CDR3. Germline lookup yields CDR1 SEHNR and CDR2 FQNEAQ (reference sequence). V lost 4 bases and J lost 4, with 10 bases in between.

The chain recombines TRBV5-1 with TRBJ1-2; D may be TRBD1 (6 bases). V was trimmed by 0 bases and J by 5 bases, leaving 11 bases between them. The V gene's germline CDR1 is SGHRS and CDR2 YFSETQ. CDR3 size: 14 residues. In DNA form, the CDR3 reads TGCGCCAGCAGCTTGGAGTCAGGGGTTTATGGCTACACCTTC. This codes for CASSLESGVYGYTF.

V usage is TRBV4-1 and J usage is TRBJ2-5; D call uncertain. The ends were cut back, 0 bases at V and 4 bases at J, with 15 bases in the middle. This CDR3 region has 16 residues. The germline V gene has CDR1 MGHRA and CDR2 YSYEKL. CDR3 sequence: CASSQEGLTPRETQYF. CDR3 nucleotide sequence: TGCGCCAGCAGCCAAGAAGGGTTAACACCTAGAGAGACCCAGTACTTC.

The chain joins TRBV4-3 to TRBJ2-1, with D tentatively TRBD1 (5 bases). CDR1 and CDR2 from the germline V gene are LGHNA and YSLEER. With 1 base removed from V and 6 bases from J, the gap between germline ends came to 7 bases. This CDR3 contains 13 residues. DNA of the CDR3: TGCGCCAGCAGCCAAGGACAGCTCAATGAGCAGTTCTTC. The encoded protein is CASSQGQLNEQFF.

The chain uses TRBV5-5 and TRBJ2-5; tentatively, D is TRBD1 (6 bases). The germline V and J ends were trimmed by 3 bases and 10 bases, with 22 bases remaining between them. CDR1 and CDR2 (germline): SGHKS, YYEKEE (reference sequence). The CDR3 loop spans 15 amino acids. As DNA, the CDR3 is TGTGCCAGCAGCTCCGAACAGGGAATGTTAAGAGGCCAGTACTTC. Amino acid sequence: CASSSEQGMLRGQYF.

This clone was seen only once. This chain joins TRBV18 and TRBJ2-7; D is undetermined. Trimming left V 0 bases short and J 3 bases short, with 12 bases between. Germline lookup yields CDR1 KGHSH and CDR2 LQKENI. The CDR3 extends over 15 amino acids. The CDR3 region is CASSPPVGRVYEQYF. The CDR3 nucleotides are TGTGCCAGCTCACCACCGGTGGGCAGAGTCTACGAGCAGTACTTC.

This clone was counted between two and nine times. This chain uses TRBV6-5 with TRBJ1-1; 7 bases are shared with TRBD1. CDR1 is MNHEY and CDR2 is SVGAGI in the germline V gene. CDR3 length: 15 amino acids. Trimming at V came to 7 bases and at J to 0 bases, leaving 8 bases not matched to a gene. The CDR3 sequence: CASTSRTGMNTEAFF. The DNA of the CDR3 is TGTGCCAGCACCTCCCGGACAGGAATGAACACTGAAGCTTTCTTT.

The rearrangement uses TRBV7-9 and TRBJ1-5; D remains unclear. There are 13 residues in the CDR3. CDR1 and CDR2 from the germline V gene are SEHNR and FQNEAQ (reference sequence). V was pared by 1 base and J by 2 bases, with 3 bases between. CDR3 sequence (DNA): TGTGCCAGCAGCTTAGGTCGCAATCAGCCCCAGCATTTT. It codes for CASSLGRNQPQHF.

The chain couples TRBV5-4 to TRBJ2-5; 12 nucleotides line up with TRBD2. Germline V gene lookup returns CDR1 SGHNT and CDR2 YYREEE (reference sequence). Unmatched junction bases numbered 11, after V lost 3 bases and J lost 5 bases. The CDR3 has 17 residues. The CDR3 loop reads CASSSGLAGTRGETQYF. The CDR3 nucleotides read TGTGCCAGCAGCTCTGGACTAGCGGGAACACGAGGGGAGACCCAGTACTTC.

The chain couples TRBV7-8 to TRBJ1-6, with TRBD1 matching 7 bases. The V gene's germline CDR1 is SGHVS and CDR2 FQNEAQ. The V segment lost 2 bases and the J segment 5 bases; nucleotides outside the gene matches: 6. This CDR3 comprises 16 residues. CDR3 protein: CASSLTRGPDNSPLHF. CDR3 in DNA: TGTGCCAGCAGCTTAACGAGGGGGCCAGATAATTCACCCCTCCACTTT. Drawing the rest from reference TRBV7-8 and TRBJ1-6, the complete variable domain is GAGVSQSPRYKVAKRGQDVALRCDPISGHVSLFWYQQALGQGPEFLTYFQNEAQLDKSGLPSDRFFAERPEGSVSTLKIQRTQQEDSAVYLCASSLTRGPDNSPLHFGNGTRLTVT.

This clone was seen a handful of times. The V and J genes are TRBV5-4 and TRBJ1-6; tentatively, D is TRBD1 (5 bases). This CDR3 is built from 15 residues. CDR1 SGHNT and CDR2 YYREEE come from the germline V gene (reference sequence). V was pared by 5 bases and J by 6 bases, with 15 bases between. The CDR3 DNA sequence: TGTGCCAGCAGTCCAGGGAGTTCGGTTAATTCACCCCTCCACTTT. The encoded protein is CASSPGSSVNSPLHF. The whole variable domain, remainder taken from reference TRBV5-4 and TRBJ1-6, is ETGVTQSPTHLIKTRGQQVTLRCSSQSGHNTVSWYQQALGQGPQFIFQYYREEENGRGNFPPRFSGLQFPNYSSELNVNALELDDSALYLCASSPGSSVNSPLHFGNGTRLTVT.

The CDR3 sequence is CACDWTAGGFRPLHF. In DNA form, the CDR3 reads TGTGCCTGCGATTGGACAGCCGGGGGCTTCCGTCCCCTCCACTTT. The chain links TRBV30 to TRBJ1-6; D possibly corresponds to TRBD1 (6 bases). CDR3 size: 15 residues. Germline V gene data show CDR1 as GTSNPN and CDR2 as SVGIG (reference sequence). Trimming took 6 bases from V and 13 from J, leaving 25 bases between them.

This chain links TRBV6-5 with TRBJ2-1; the D is unclear. The V end lost 6 bases, the J end lost 4 bases, and 10 bases lay between the germline ends. The germline gives CDR1 MNHEY, CDR2 SVGAGI. The CDR3 length is 13 residues. The chain's CDR3 is CASSLERYNEQFF. The CDR3, as DNA: TGTGCCAGCAGCCTAGAGCGTTACAATGAGCAGTTCTTC.

The rearrangement joins TRBV30 to TRBJ1-5; no reliable D call. Trimming removed 3 bases at V and 0 bases at J, with 6 bases between. This CDR3 has 13 residues. Germline CDR1 and CDR2: GTSNPN and SVGIG (reference sequence). The CDR3 protein is CAWSADSNQPQHF. The CDR3 DNA sequence: TGTGCCTGGAGCGCGGATAGCAATCAGCCCCAGCATTTT.

The gene calls are TRBV7-8 and TRBJ2-4; D possibly matches TRBD1 or TRBD2 (5 bases each). Germline loops: CDR1 SGHVS, CDR2 FQNEAQ. Trimming took off 1 base at V and 0 bases at J, with 13 bases between the two ends. There are 17 residues in the CDR3. The CDR3 DNA is TGTGCCAGCAGCTTAGAGCCAGGGAGTGTAGCCAAAAACATTCAGTACTTC. Amino acid sequence: CASSLEPGSVAKNIQYF.

The genes are TRBV29-1 and TRBJ1-2; D is perhaps TRBD1 (5 bases). CDR1 and CDR2 from the germline V gene are SQVTM and ANQGSEA. The CDR3 extends over 13 amino acids. The V gene lost 6 bases and the J gene lost 8 bases, with 19 bases spanning the gap. CDR3 protein: CSVLGSQGDGYTF. CDR3 nucleotide sequence: TGCAGCGTACTCGGGTCCCAGGGTGACGGCTACACCTTC.

CDR3 bases: TGTGCCAGCCTCTCTCCGGGTCGAGTGTATGGCTACACCTTC. It yields the protein CASLSPGRVYGYTF. The genes are TRBV28 and TRBJ1-2; the D is unclear. Germline lookup yields CDR1 MDHEN and CDR2 SYDVKM. This CDR3 is built from 14 residues. V was pared by 8 bases and J by 5 bases, with 18 bases between.

The rearrangement uses TRBV5-4 and TRBJ2-5; the match to TRBD1 covers 7 bases. Germline CDR1 and CDR2: SGHNT and YYREEE (reference sequence). Losses at the gene ends were 4 bases for V and 4 bases for J; bases not matched to a gene: 16. The CDR3 loop spans 17 amino acids. CDR3: CASSATGTAFRGETQYF. Written as DNA, the CDR3 is TGTGCCAGCAGCGCCACCGGGACAGCCTTCCGTGGAGAGACCCAGTACTTC.

The CDR3 DNA is TGCGCCAGCAGCCCGGATGACAAGGGCGGACAGCCCCAGCATTTT. Its translation: CASSPDDKGGQPQHF. This chain links TRBV4-1 with TRBJ1-5; D not resolved. The V gene lost 4 bases and the J gene lost 7 bases, with 17 bases spanning the gap. This CDR3 region has 15 residues. Per the germline V gene, CDR1 is MGHRA and CDR2 is YSYEKL.

A few counts support this clone. J is TRBJ1-4 and V is TRBV28; D unclear. Germline V lookup: CDR1 MDHEN, CDR2 SYDVKM. The V end was cut by 5 bases, the J end by 3 bases, with 13 bases between. This CDR3 has 15 amino acids. Here the CDR3 reads CASSLQTAANEKLFF. CDR3 sequence (DNA): TGTGCCAGCAGTCTACAGACGGCGGCTAATGAAAAACTGTTTTTT.

CDR3 region: CASSITKQGTEAFF. The CDR3 nucleotides read TGTGCCAGTAGTATAACGAAACAGGGTACTGAAGCTTTCTTT. The chain employs TRBV19 and TRBJ1-1, with a possible D match to TRBD1 (6 bases). Germline lookup yields CDR1 LNHDA and CDR2 SQIVND (reference sequence). The CDR3 length is 14 residues. The V and J ends lost 2 bases and 5 bases respectively, with 12 bases between them.

V gene TRBV5-1 combines with J gene TRBJ2-1, with 9 positions matching TRBD2. This CDR3 region has 15 residues. The ends lost 7 bases at V and 6 bases at J; junction bases unmatched: 11. Per the germline V gene, CDR1 is SGHRS and CDR2 is YFSETQ. The CDR3: CASAIIAGALNEQFF. CDR3 sequence (DNA): TGCGCCAGCGCCATTATAGCGGGGGCTCTCAATGAGCAGTTCTTC.

The rearrangement uses TRBV6-5 and TRBJ2-3; D gene unclear. V was cut by 4 bases and J by 8 bases, with 19 bases left in between. The CDR3 contains 15 residues. The germline gives CDR1 MNHEY, CDR2 SVGAGI. CDR3 nucleotide sequence: TGTGCCAGCAGTTCCCCTATGACGGCATTGCGTACGCAGTATTTT. As protein: CASSSPMTALRTQYF.

The genes are TRBV19 and TRBJ1-1, with D uncertain. The CDR3 sequence is 13 residues long. Germline CDR1 is LNHDA and CDR2 is SQIVND (reference sequence). Trimming took off 5 bases at V and 0 bases at J, with 7 bases between the two ends. CDR3 bases: TGTGCCAGTAGTCCAGGAATGAACACTGAAGCTTTCTTT. Its protein product is CASSPGMNTEAFF.

The chain is built from TRBV16 and TRBJ2-5; tentatively, D is TRBD2 (5 bases). CDR3 length equals 15 residues. Germline assignment: CDR1 KGHSY and CDR2 FQNENV. Trimming cost V 0 bases and J 4 bases, with 12 bases left between them. CDR3 in DNA: TGTGCCAGCAGCCAATCGAGGGCCAAATTAGAGACCCAGTACTTC. Translating it yields CASSQSRAKLETQYF.